These T cell receptor beta chains were read from a single sample in a study of blood T cell repertoires in COVID-19. Produced via immunoSEQ multiplex PCR; TCRdb's table is partial and in-frame only. This table has about 48,000 clones, over 75% appearing once. Input material: peripheral blood. All receptors come from a woman aged 55 to 70 with acute or convalescent COVID-19. CDR3s include the opening cysteine and the closing phenylalanine or tryptophan. A D gene is named only where the DNA matches it firmly. Clone size, where shown, is once, few, many, or a class for clones that have expanded.

-,TRBJ2-1,-,TRBV11-3,TGTGCCAGCAGCTTAGATCGAGATGGTGAGCAGTTCTTC,CASSLDRDGEQFF
-,TRBJ2-6,-,TRBV5-1,TGCGCCAGCAGCATCGACAGAGTTGGGGCCAACGTCCTGACTTTC,CASSIDRVGANVLTF
-,TRBJ2-6,TRBD2,TRBV19,TGTGCCAGTAGTAAAAGGGGGACTAGCGGGAGGACTGGGGCCAACGTCCTGACTTTC,CASSKRGTSGRTGANVLTF
-,TRBJ2-1,TRBD1,TRBV10-3,TGTGCCATCAGTGAGTCTTACGAAGTCAAGAAGGGACAGGGGGAACTAGCGCCCTACAATGAGCAGTTCTTC,CAISESYEVKKGQGELAPYNEQFF
-,TRBJ1-2,-,TRBV14,TGTGCCAGCAGCCAAGATGAGGTCGAGGGCTACACCTTC,CASSQDEVEGYTF
-,TRBJ2-5,TRBD1,TRBV2,TGTGCCAGCAGTTGGACAGGGCAAGAGACCCAGTACTTC,CASSWTGQETQYF
-,TRBJ2-2,-,TRBV6-5,TGTGCCAGCTCCCTCCGAGGGCCGGGGGAGCTGTTTTTT,CASSLRGPGELFF
-,TRBJ2-2,-,TRBV5-1,TGCGCCAGCAGCTTGGGTCGTCTAGATACGACCGGGGAGCTGTTTTTT,CASSLGRLDTTGELFF
-,TRBJ2-1,TRBD2,TRBV7-3,TGTGCCAGCAGCCCCCGGACTAGCGGGGGCAATGAGCAGTTCTTC,CASSPRTSGGNEQFF
-,TRBJ2-7,-,TRBV5-5,TGTGCCAGCAGCAATTTGTCCCACTACGAGCAGTACTTC,CASSNLSHYEQYF
-,TRBJ2-7,-,TRBV14,TGTGCCAGCAGCCAAGACATAGACAGCTACGAGCAGTACTTC,CASSQDIDSYEQYF
-,TRBJ2-1,TRBD2,TRBV3-1/TRBV3-2,TGTGCCAGCAGCCAAGGGACTAGCGGGAGACTTGGGAATGAGCAGTTCTTC,CASSQGTSGRLGNEQFF
-,TRBJ2-3,TRBD1,TRBV29-1,TGCAGCGTCTGGACAGGGGGAGATACGCAGTATTTT,CSVWTGGDTQYF
-,TRBJ2-7,TRBD2,TRBV7-8,TGTGCCAGCAGCTTAGTCGCGGGAGGCTCGACCTACGAGCAGTACTTC,CASSLVAGGSTYEQYF
-,TRBJ2-1,TRBD2,TRBV9,TGTGCCAGCAGCGGCATAGCGGGAGAGGGACCAAATGAGCAGTTCTTC,CASSGIAGEGPNEQFF
-,TRBJ2-2,-,TRBV6-5,TGTGCCAGCAGGATACAGGGCTTGAACACCGGGGAGCTGTTTTTT,CASRIQGLNTGELFF
-,TRBJ1-2,TRBD1,TRBV2,TGTGCCAGCAGTCCCGGGACAGGGTTATTCTACACCTTC,CASSPGTGLFYTF
-,TRBJ2-5,TRBD2,TRBV9,TGTGCCAGCAGCGTAACTAGCGGGGGAGCGTACCAAGAGACCCAGTACTTC,CASSVTSGGAYQETQYF
few,TRBJ2-3,-,TRBV5-4,TGTGCCAGCAGCTCCGGGGGAGATACGCAGTATTTT,CASSSGGDTQYF
-,TRBJ2-1,TRBD2,TRBV10-3,TGTGCCATCAATCCAGCGGGAAACAATGAGCAGTTCTTC,CAINPAGNNEQFF
-,TRBJ2-7,-,TRBV29-1,TGCAGCGTTGCGGACAGCCACGAGCAGTACTTC,CSVADSHEQYF
-,TRBJ1-6,-,TRBV7-2,TGTGCCAGCAGCTTATGGGAGAATTCACCCCTCCACTTT,CASSLWENSPLHF